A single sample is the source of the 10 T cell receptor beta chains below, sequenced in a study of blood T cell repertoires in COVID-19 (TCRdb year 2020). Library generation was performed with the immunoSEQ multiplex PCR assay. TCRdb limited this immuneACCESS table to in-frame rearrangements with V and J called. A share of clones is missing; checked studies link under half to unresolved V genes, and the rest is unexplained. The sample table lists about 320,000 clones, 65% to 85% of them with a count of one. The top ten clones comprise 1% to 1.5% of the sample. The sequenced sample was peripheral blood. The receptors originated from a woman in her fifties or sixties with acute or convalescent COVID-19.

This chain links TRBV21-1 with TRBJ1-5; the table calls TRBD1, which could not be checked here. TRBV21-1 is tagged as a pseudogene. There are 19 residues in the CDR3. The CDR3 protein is CASSKRMAGPKYSNQPQHF. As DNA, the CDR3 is TGTGCCAGCAGCAAAAGGATGGCAGGCCCCAAGTATAGCAATCAGCCCCAGCATTTT.

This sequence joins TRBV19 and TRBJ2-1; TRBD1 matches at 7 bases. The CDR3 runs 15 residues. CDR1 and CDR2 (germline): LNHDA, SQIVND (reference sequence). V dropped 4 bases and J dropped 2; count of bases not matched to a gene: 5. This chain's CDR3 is CASSTYRGPYNEQFF. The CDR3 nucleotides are TGTGCCAGTAGTACCTACAGGGGCCCCTACAATGAGCAGTTCTTC.

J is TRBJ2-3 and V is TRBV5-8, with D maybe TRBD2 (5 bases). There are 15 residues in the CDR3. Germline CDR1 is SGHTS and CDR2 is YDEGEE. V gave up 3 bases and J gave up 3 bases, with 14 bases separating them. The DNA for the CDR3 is TGTGCCAGCAGCTGGAGCGGAAGGGTGACAGATACGCAGTATTTT. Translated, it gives CASSWSGRVTDTQYF.

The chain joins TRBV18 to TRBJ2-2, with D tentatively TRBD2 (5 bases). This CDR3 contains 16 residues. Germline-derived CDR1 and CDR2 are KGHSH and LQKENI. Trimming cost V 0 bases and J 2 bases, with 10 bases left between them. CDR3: CASSPPNRGNTGELFF. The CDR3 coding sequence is TGTGCCAGCTCACCACCGAACCGGGGAAACACCGGGGAGCTGTTTTTT.

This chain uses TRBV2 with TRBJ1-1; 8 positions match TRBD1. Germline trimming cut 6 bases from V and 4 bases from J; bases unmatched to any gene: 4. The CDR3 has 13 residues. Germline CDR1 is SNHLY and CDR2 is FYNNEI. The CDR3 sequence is CASRQGVFTEAFF. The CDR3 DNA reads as TGTGCCAGCAGACAGGGGGTTTTCACTGAAGCTTTCTTT. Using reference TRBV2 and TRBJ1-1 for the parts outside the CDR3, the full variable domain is EPEVTQTPSHQVTQMGQEVILRCVPISNHLYFYWYRQILGQKVEFLVSFYNNEISEKSEIFDDQFSVERPDGSNFTLKIRSTKLEDSAMYFCASRQGVFTEAFFGQGTRLTVV.

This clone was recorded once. CDR3 nucleotide sequence: TGTGCCAGCAGAGGGTCAGGGGGCACTGAAGCTTTCTTT. It yields the protein CASRGSGGTEAFF. V gene TRBV2 combines with J gene TRBJ1-1; 7 nucleotides agree with TRBD1. This CDR3 is 13 amino acids long. After removal of 6 bases from V and 4 bases from J, the junction contained 5 bases not matched to a gene. The germline V gene encodes CDR1 SNHLY and CDR2 FYNNEI.

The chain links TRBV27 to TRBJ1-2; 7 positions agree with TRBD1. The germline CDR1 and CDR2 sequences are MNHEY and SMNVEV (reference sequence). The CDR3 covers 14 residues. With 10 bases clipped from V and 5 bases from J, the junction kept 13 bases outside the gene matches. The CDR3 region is CATTPTGRPYGYTF. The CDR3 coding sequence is TGTGCCACCACCCCGACAGGGAGGCCTTATGGCTACACCTTC.

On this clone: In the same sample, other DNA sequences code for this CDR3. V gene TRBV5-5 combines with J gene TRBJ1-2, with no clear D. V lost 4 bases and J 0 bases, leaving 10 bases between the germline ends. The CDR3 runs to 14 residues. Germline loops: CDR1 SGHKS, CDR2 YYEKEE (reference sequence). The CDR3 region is CASSPDTANYGYTF. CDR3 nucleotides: TGTGCCAGCAGCCCAGACACAGCTAACTATGGCTACACCTTC.

The CDR3 DNA reads as TGTGCCAGCAGCAAACCGGGACAGCATGAAGCTTTCTTT. It encodes CASSKPGQHEAFF. The rearrangement joins TRBV27 to TRBJ1-1, with 7 nucleotides matching TRBD1. Per germline, CDR1 MNHEY and CDR2 SMNVEV (reference sequence). The ends lost 6 bases at V and 7 bases at J; junction bases unmatched: 8. The CDR3 length is 13 residues.

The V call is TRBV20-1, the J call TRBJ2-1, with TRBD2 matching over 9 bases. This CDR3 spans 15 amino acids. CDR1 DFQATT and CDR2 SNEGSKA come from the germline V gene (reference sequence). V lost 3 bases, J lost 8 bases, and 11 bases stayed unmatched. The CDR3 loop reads CSASQASGVFYEQFF. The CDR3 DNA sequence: TGCAGTGCTAGTCAGGCTAGCGGGGTTTTCTATGAGCAGTTCTTC.